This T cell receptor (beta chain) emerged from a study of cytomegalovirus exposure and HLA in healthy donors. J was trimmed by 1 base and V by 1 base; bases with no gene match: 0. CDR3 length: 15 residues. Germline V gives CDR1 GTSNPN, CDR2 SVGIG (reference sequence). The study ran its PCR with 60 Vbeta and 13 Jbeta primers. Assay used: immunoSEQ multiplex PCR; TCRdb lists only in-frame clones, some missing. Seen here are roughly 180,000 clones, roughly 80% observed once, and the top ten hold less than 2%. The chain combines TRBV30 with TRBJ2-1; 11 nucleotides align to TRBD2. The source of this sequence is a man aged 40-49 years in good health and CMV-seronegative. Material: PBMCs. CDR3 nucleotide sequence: TGTGCCTGGAGTGGACTAGCGGGGTCCTACAATGAGCAGTTCTTC. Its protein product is CAWSGLAGSYNEQFF.